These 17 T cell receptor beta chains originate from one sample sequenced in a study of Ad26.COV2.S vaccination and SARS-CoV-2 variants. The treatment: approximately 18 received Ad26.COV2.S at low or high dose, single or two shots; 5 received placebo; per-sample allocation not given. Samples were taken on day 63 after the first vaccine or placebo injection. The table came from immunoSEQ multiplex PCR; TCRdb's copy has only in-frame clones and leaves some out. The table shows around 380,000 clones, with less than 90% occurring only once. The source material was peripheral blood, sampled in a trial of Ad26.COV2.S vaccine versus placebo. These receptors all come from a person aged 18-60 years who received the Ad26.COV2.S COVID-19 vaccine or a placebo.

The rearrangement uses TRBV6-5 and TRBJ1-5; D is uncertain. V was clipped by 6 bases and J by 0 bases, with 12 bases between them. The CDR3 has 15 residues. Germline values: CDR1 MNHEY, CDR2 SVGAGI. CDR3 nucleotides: TGTGCCAGCAGCGACGCGCAGGTTAGCAATCAGCCCCAGCATTTT. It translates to CASSDAQVSNQPQHF.

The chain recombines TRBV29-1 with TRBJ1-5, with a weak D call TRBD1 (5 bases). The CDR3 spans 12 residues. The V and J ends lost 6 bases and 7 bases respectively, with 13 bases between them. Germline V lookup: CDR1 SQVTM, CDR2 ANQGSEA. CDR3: CSVVEGSQPQHF. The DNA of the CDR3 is TGCAGCGTAGTAGAGGGGTCACAGCCCCAGCATTTT.

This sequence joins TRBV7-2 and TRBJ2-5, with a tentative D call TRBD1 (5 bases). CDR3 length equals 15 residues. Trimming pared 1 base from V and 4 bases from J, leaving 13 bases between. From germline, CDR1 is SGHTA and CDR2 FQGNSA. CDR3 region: CASSLGGKVSETQYF. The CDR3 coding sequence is TGTGCCAGCAGCTTAGGGGGCAAAGTTTCAGAGACCCAGTACTTC.

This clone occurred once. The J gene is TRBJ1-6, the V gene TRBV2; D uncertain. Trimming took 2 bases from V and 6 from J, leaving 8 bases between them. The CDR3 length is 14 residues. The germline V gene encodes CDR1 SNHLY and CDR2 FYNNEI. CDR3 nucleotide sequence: TGTGCCAGCAGTGAACGAACGAGTAATTCACCCCTCCACTTT. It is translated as CASSERTSNSPLHF.

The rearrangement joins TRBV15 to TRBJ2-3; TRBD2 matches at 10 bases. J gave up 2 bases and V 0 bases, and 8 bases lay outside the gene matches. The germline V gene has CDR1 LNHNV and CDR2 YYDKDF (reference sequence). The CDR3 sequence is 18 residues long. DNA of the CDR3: TGTGCCACCAGCAGAGATGGGAGTAGCGGGGGGACCACAGATACGCAGTATTTT. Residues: CATSRDGSSGGTTDTQYF.

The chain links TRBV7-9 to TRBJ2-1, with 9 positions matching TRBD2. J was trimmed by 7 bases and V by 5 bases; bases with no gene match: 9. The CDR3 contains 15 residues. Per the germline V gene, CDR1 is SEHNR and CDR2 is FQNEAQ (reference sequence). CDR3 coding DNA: TGTGCCAGCAGCCCCTTGAGCGGGGGGATAAATGAGCAGTTCTTC. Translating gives CASSPLSGGINEQFF.

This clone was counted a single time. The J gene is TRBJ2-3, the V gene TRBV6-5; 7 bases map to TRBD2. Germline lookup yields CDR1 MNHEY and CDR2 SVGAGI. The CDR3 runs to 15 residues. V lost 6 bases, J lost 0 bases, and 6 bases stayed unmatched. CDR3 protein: CASRPLAASTDTQYF. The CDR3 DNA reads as TGTGCCAGCAGGCCTCTAGCGGCTAGCACAGATACGCAGTATTTT.

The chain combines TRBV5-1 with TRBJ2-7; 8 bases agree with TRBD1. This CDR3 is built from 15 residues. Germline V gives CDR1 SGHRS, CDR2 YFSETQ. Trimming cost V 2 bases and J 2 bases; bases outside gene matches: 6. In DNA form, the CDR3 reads TGCGCCAGCAGCTTCCGGGACAGGTTTGCCTACGAGCAGTACTTC. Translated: CASSFRDRFAYEQYF.

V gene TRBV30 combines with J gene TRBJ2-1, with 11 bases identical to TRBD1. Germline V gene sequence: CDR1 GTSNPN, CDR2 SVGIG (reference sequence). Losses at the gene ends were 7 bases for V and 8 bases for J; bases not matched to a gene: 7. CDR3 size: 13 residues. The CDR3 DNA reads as TGTGCCTACGGGACAGGGGGATTCTATGAGCAGTTCTTC. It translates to CAYGTGGFYEQFF.

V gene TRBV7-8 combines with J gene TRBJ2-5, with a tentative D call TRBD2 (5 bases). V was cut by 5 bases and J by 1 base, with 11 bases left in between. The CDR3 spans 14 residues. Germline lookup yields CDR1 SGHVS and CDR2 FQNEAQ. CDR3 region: CASSPASGQETQYF. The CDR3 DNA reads TGTGCCAGCAGCCCAGCCAGCGGCCAAGAGACCCAGTACTTC.

The CDR3: CSASDGGANSEQFF. CDR3 bases: TGCAGTGCTAGTGACGGGGGGGCGAATAGTGAGCAGTTCTTC. This chain joins TRBV20-1 and TRBJ2-1; 8 positions agree with TRBD2. Germline V lookup: CDR1 DFQATT, CDR2 SNEGSKA (reference sequence). The CDR3 runs 14 residues. The J segment lost 9 bases and the V segment lost 3 bases, leaving 10 bases of the junction unmatched.

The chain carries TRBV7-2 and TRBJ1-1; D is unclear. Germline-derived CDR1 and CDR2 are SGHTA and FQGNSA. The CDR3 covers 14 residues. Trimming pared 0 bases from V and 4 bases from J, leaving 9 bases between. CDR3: CASSLAAGPTEAFF. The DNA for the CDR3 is TGTGCCAGCAGCTTAGCCGCTGGACCCACTGAAGCTTTCTTT.

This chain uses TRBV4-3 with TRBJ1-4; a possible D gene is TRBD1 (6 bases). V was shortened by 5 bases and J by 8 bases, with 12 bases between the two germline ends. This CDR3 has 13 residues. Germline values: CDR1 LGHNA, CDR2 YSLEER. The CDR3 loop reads CASSESRGEKLFF. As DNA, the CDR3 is TGCGCCAGCAGCGAATCCAGGGGCGAAAAACTGTTTTTT.

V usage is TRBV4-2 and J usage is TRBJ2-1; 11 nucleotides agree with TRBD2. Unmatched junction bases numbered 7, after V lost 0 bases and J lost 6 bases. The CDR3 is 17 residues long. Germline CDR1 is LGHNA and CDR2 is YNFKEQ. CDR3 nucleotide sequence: TGTGCCAGCAGCCAAGATCTCTCTAGCGGGGGGTTCAATGAGCAGTTCTTC. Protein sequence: CASSQDLSSGGFNEQFF.

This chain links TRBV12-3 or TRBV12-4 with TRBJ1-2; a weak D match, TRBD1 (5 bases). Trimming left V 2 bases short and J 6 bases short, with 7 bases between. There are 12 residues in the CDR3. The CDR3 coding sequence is TGTGCCAGCAGTTTAACAGGTCATGGCTACACCTTC. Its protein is CASSLTGHGYTF.

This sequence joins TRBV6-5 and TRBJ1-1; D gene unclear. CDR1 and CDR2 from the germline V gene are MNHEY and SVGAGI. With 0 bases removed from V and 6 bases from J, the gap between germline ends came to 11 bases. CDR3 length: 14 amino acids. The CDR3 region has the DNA TGTGCCAGCAGTTACTCAGGCGGTTGGTCTGAAGCTTTCTTT. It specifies CASSYSGGWSEAFF.

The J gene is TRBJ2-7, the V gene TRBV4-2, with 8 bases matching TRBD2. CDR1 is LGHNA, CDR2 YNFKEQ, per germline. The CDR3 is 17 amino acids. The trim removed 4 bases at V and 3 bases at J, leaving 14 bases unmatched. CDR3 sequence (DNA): TGTGCCAGCAGCCGCACGCCGGGACTAGGGCTGGACTACGAGCAGTACTTC. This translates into CASSRTPGLGLDYEQYF.